This T cell receptor (beta chain) was documented in a study of blood T cell repertoires in COVID-19. Study-level background: Italy, Spain and the United States were the sources of the convalescent and acute COVID-19 samples. Nucleic acid was either cDNA or gDNA, and it came from T cells, B-cell-depleted T cells, or PBMCs.

In the original processing: Estimation of nucleated cell counts relied on the amplification of reference gene primers. TCRdb keeps only in-frame clones here, not all; method: immunoSEQ multiplex PCR. From that table come the V and J calls and clone size; the DNA was used to work out D and trimming. The sample lists approximately 65,000 clones, around 80% occurring once. This CDR3 has 14 amino acids. Germline-derived CDR1 and CDR2 are SGHTA and FQGNSA. The V segment lost 3 bases and the J segment 6 bases; nucleotides outside the gene matches: 5. The sequence was collected from an elderly man with acute or convalescent COVID-19. The specimen was peripheral blood. This rearrangement joins TRBV7-2 to TRBJ1-2, with 9 positions matching TRBD1. The CDR3 DNA reads TGTGCCAGCAGCTTGACGACAGGGGGGCATGGCTACACCTTC. Protein: CASSLTTGGHGYTF.